Following are 6 T cell receptor beta chains from one sample sequenced in a study of shared clonotypes between healthy human individuals. The assay was immunoSEQ multiplex PCR, and TCRdb's table has in-frame clones only and misses some. The table records approximately 940,000 clones, approximately 80% of them present only once. Sample: memory CD4+ T cells sorted from blood. The subset: CD45RA-negative fraction. These receptors were collected from a man aged 18 to 30 in good health.

This clone showed up just a few times. The V and J genes are TRBV5-4 and TRBJ2-7; 7 nucleotides align to TRBD2. Germline CDR1 and CDR2: SGHNT and YYREEE (reference sequence). J was trimmed by 3 bases and V by 1 base; bases with no gene match: 7. This CDR3 is built from 15 residues. The CDR3 coding sequence is TGTGCCAGCAGCTTGCAGGGAGGGATAAACTACGAGCAGTACTTC. It translates to CASSLQGGINYEQYF.

A single count supports this clone. This may be a read error, as it is one base from a much larger clone. The same CDR3 can be traced to other DNA sequences in this sample. The rearrangement uses TRBV29-1 and TRBJ1-2; 9 nucleotides align to TRBD1. This CDR3 contains 17 residues. CDR1 is SQVTM, CDR2 ANQGSEA, per germline. The V gene end was trimmed by 0 bases and the J gene end by 11 bases; junction bases not matched to a gene: 19. The CDR3 reads CSVEEDYTGQGRRGYTF. The DNA for the CDR3 is TGCAGCGTTGAAGAAGATTATACGGGACAGGGAAGGAGGGGTTACACCTTC.

The chain recombines TRBV10-3 with TRBJ2-2, with a tentative D call TRBD1 (5 bases). CDR1 is ENHRY, CDR2 SYGVKD, per germline. The CDR3 runs 16 residues. V was clipped by 6 bases and J by 0 bases, with 14 bases between them. In DNA, the CDR3 is TGTGCCATCAGAGTTTCGGCGGACACGAACACCGGGGAGCTGTTTTTT. Its protein product is CAIRVSADTNTGELFF.

The chain carries TRBV15 and TRBJ1-5; 10 bases align to TRBD1. Trimming took 2 bases from V and 3 from J; bases not matched to a gene: 4. Germline V CDR1 and CDR2: LNHNV, YYDKDF (reference sequence). The CDR3 sequence is 16 residues long. CDR3 sequence reads: CATSRPGTGANQPQHF. The CDR3 DNA follows: TGTGCCACCAGCAGACCCGGGACAGGGGCCAATCAGCCCCAGCATTTT.

Concerning this clone: Just one base apart from a much larger clone, this may be a read error. V usage is TRBV10-3 and J usage is TRBJ2-5, with D possibly matching TRBD1 (6 bases). The V and J ends lost 0 bases and 1 base respectively, with 6 bases between them. The germline V gene has CDR1 ENHRY and CDR2 SYGVKD. The CDR3 covers 14 residues. For the CDR3, the DNA is TGTGCCATCAGTGAGTCGGACAGCCAAGAGACCCAGTACTTC. Translation: CAISESDSQETQYF.

The genes are TRBV6-1 and TRBJ1-3; D gene uncertain. V was clipped by 6 bases and J by 2 bases, with 14 bases between them. The CDR3 runs to 15 residues. Looked up from germline, CDR1 is MNHNS and CDR2 is SASEGT. The CDR3 region is CASRAPRLPGNTIYF. In DNA, the CDR3 is TGTGCCAGCAGAGCCCCGAGACTCCCTGGAAACACCATATATTTT.